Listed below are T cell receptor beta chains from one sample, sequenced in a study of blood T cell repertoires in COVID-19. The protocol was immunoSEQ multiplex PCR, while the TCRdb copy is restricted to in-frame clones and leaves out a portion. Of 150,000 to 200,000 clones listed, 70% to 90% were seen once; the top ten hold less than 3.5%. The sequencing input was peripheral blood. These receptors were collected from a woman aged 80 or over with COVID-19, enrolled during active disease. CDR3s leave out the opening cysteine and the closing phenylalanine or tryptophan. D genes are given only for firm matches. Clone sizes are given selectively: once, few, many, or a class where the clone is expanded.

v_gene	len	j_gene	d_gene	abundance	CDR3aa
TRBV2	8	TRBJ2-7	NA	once	ASMGQKQY
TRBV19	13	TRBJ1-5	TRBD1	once	ASSTRDSYNQPQH
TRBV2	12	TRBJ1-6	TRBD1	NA	ASSPYQGGSPLH
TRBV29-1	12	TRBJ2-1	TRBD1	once	SVPGTGAYNEQF
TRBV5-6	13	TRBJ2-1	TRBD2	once	ASLDSGGNYNEQF
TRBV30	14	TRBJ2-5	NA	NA	AWSPAGLRYQETQY
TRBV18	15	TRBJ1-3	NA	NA	ASSLIVLGSAGNTIY
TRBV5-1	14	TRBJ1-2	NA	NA	ASSLEGAGTNYGYT
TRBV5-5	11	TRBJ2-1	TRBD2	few	ASSFGWEGEQF
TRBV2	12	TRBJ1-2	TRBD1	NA	ASRSTGGGYGYT
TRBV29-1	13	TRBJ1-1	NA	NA	SVEGQGAMNTEAF
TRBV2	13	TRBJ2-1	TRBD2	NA	ASLPAGKIGNEQF
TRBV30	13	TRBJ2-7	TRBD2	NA	AWSGDSGSVNEQY
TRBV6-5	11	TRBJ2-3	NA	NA	ASKVPHEDTQY
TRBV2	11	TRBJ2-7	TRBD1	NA	ASVPGTDYEQY
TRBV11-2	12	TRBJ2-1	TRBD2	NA	ASSQGLANNEQF
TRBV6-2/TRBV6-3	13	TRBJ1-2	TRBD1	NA	ASSYWDRDPNGYT
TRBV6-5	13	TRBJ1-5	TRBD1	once	ASSRSTGGNQPQH
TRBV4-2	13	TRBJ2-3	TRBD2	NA	ASSPRTSSTDTQY
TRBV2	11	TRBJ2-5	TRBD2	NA	ASSLGRGETQY
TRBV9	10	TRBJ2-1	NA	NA	ASSALGREQF
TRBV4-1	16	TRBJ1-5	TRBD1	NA	ASSPSGGQGYSNQPQH
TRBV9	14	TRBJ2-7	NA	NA	ASSPRSRTDSYEQY